This note documents a single T cell receptor beta chain sequence. CDR3 length: 13 amino acids. Genomic DNA per cell subset filled all wells of several immunoSEQ plates. Bulk PBMC genomic DNA spanned ten immunoSEQ deep plates. Assay: immunoSEQ multiplex PCR; the TCRdb copy retains only in-frame clones and omits some. The sample has about 460,000 clones, approximately 80% seen once. This specimen comes from a study of shared clonotypes between healthy human individuals. This TCR came from a woman between 40 and 55 years old in good health. Some clones in this sample may be carry-over from other donors' samples. The rearrangement uses TRBV21-1 and TRBJ2-7. TRBV21-1 is reported as a pseudogene. Sequenced input: PBMCs. The CDR3 loop reads CASSKAHRYEQYF. CDR3 DNA sequence: TGTGCCAGCAGCAAAGCGCATCGCTACGAGCAGTACTTC.